The clone carrying this T cell receptor beta chain showed up many times. TCRdb re-derived calls from the 5' RACE reads in MiXCR, one entry per CDR3 protein. The sample lists 400,000 or so distinct CDR3 sequences, approximately 8.7% occurring once. The sample originates from a study of identical twins. The source of this sequence is a woman aged 50 to 65 in good health. Sequenced input: naive T cells sorted from blood.

CDR3: CSVESTGDQPQHF. CDR3 sequence (DNA): TGCAGCGTTGAGTCGACAGGAGATCAGCCCCAGCATTTT. V gene TRBV29-1 combines with J gene TRBJ1-5; a weak D match, TRBD1 (6 bases). With 3 bases removed from V and 5 bases from J, the gap between germline ends came to 11 bases. This CDR3 region has 13 residues. Germline CDR1 is SQVTM and CDR2 is ANQGSEA.